This T cell receptor beta chain emerged from a study of blood T cell repertoires in COVID-19. Measured with immunoSEQ multiplex PCR; TCRdb has only the in-frame clones, and not every one. The table includes 150,000 to 200,000 clones, around 81% detected once. The J segment lost 4 bases and the V segment lost 4 bases, leaving 2 bases of the junction unmatched. CDR1 and CDR2 (germline): SGHAT, FQNNGV. The CDR3 consists of 14 residues. This TCR was sampled from a woman older than 75 with COVID-19, enrolled during active disease. The chain has TRBV11-2 and TRBJ1-5; 9 bases fit TRBD1. Input material: peripheral blood. CDR3 sequence reads: CASSWGQGNQPQHF. Here the CDR3 DNA reads TGTGCCAGCAGCTGGGGACAGGGTAATCAGCCCCAGCATTTT. Complete variable domain (other parts from reference TRBV11-2 and TRBJ1-5): EAGVAQSPRYKIIEKRQSVAFWCNPISGHATLYWYQQILGQGPKLLIQFQNNGVVDDSQLPKDRFSAERLKGVDSTLKIQPAKLEDSAVYLCASSWGQGNQPQHFGDGTRLSIL.